The 19 T cell receptor beta chains presented below share a single source sample, sequenced in a study of Ad26.COV2.S vaccination and SARS-CoV-2 variants. Produced via immunoSEQ multiplex PCR; TCRdb's table is partial and in-frame only. The data contain over 400,000 clones, about nine tenths of them seen just once; the ten biggest clones take up roughly 3.9%. Treatment reported: roughly 19 received Ad26.COV2.S at low or high dose, single or two shots; several received placebo; per-sample allocation not given. Collection of samples fell on day 63 after the first vaccine or placebo injection. Sequencing was performed on peripheral blood, taken in a trial of Ad26.COV2.S vaccine versus placebo. These receptors all stem from a person aged 18-60 years who received the Ad26.COV2.S COVID-19 vaccine or a placebo.

The gene calls are TRBV13 and TRBJ2-7, with TRBD2 matching over 11 bases. The J segment lost 2 bases and the V segment lost 4 bases, leaving 16 bases of the junction unmatched. CDR1 and CDR2 from the germline V gene are PRHDT and FYEKMQ (reference sequence). The CDR3 is made up of 19 amino acids. The CDR3 coding sequence is TGTGCCAGCAGCTCCCTAGAGAGTTACGGGACTAGCGGAACCTACGAGCAGTACTTC. Its protein product is CASSSLESYGTSGTYEQYF.

J is TRBJ1-5 and V is TRBV7-9; TRBD1 agrees at 10 bases. Germline CDR1 SEHNR, CDR2 FQNEAQ (reference sequence). The V segment lost 5 bases and the J segment 6 bases; nucleotides outside the gene matches: 7. The CDR3 runs to 15 residues. The CDR3 coding sequence is TGTGCCAGCAGCGGGACAGGGGAACTTAGTCAGCCCCAGCATTTT. Protein sequence: CASSGTGELSQPQHF.

This clone has more than one count but fewer than ten. This chain's CDR3 is CASSSLATDTQYF. For the CDR3, the DNA is TGTGCCAGCAGTTCGCTAGCCACAGATACGCAGTATTTT. V gene TRBV27 combines with J gene TRBJ2-3, with D possibly being TRBD2 (5 bases). The V gene's germline CDR1 is MNHEY and CDR2 SMNVEV (reference sequence). The CDR3 has 13 residues. Trimming took off 4 bases at V and 2 bases at J, with 7 bases between the two ends.

The chain carries TRBV3-1 (or the pseudogene TRBV3-2) and TRBJ2-5, with TRBD2 identical over 10 bases. CDR1 and CDR2 from the germline V gene are LGHDT and YNNKEL (reference sequence). V lost 1 base to trimming and J lost 5 bases; unmatched junction nucleotides: 4. The CDR3 totals 15 residues. CDR3 DNA: TGTGCCAGCAGCCAAGCTAGCGGGAGTGGGGAGACCCAGTACTTC. This translates into CASSQASGSGETQYF.

The chain joins TRBV9 to TRBJ1-2; 9 bases agree with TRBD1. Germline CDR1 reads SGDLS; CDR2 reads YYNGEE. The CDR3 runs 15 residues. V was pared by 4 bases and J by 4 bases, with 8 bases of the junction left unmatched. The CDR3 nucleotides read TGTGCCAGCAGCCCCTCGGGACAGGGATTCTATGGCTACACCTTC. This codes for CASSPSGQGFYGYTF.

The J gene is TRBJ2-3, the V gene TRBV18, with TRBD1 identical over 9 bases. The germline gives CDR1 KGHSH, CDR2 LQKENI. With 6 bases clipped from V and 6 bases from J, the junction kept 10 bases outside the gene matches. The CDR3 is 15 residues long. CDR3 sequence: CASSLPGQGLDTQYF. For the CDR3, the DNA is TGTGCCAGCTCCTTACCGGGACAGGGATTGGATACGCAGTATTTT.

The chain recombines TRBV5-4 with TRBJ2-1; 8 bases are a match to TRBD2. CDR1 and CDR2 from the germline V gene are SGHNT and YYREEE (reference sequence). The CDR3 runs 15 residues. The junction had 4 bases not matched to a gene; V was cut back by 1 base and J by 4 bases. CDR3 residues: CASSLFGREYNEQFF. The CDR3 DNA reads as TGTGCCAGCAGCTTGTTCGGGAGGGAATACAATGAGCAGTTCTTC.

V and J are TRBV19 and TRBJ2-7, with 11 bases that match TRBD2. The CDR3 length is 15 residues. The V gene end was trimmed by 3 bases and the J gene end by 2 bases; junction bases not matched to a gene: 3. Germline CDR1 is LNHDA and CDR2 is SQIVND (reference sequence). In DNA, the CDR3 is TGTGCCAGTAGTATGGGGGGACTAGCGGCCTACGAGCAGTACTTC. Translated: CASSMGGLAAYEQYF.

CDR3 amino acids: CASSLQTSGRYYNEQFF. CDR3 bases: TGTGCCAGCAGCCTCCAGACTAGCGGGAGGTACTACAATGAGCAGTTCTTC. The chain employs TRBV5-5 and TRBJ2-1; the match to TRBD2 covers 13 bases. This CDR3 comprises 17 residues. Trimming removed 4 bases from V and 3 bases from J; junction bases left unmatched: 7. Germline V gene lookup returns CDR1 SGHKS and CDR2 YYEKEE (reference sequence).

Points on this clone: The sample has other DNA sequences that encode this CDR3 too. The rearrangement uses TRBV27 and TRBJ1-5, with no clear D. Germline V gives CDR1 MNHEY, CDR2 SMNVEV (reference sequence). V lost 2 bases and J lost 0, with 5 bases in between. This CDR3 contains 14 residues. Here the CDR3 reads CASSLTGSNQPQHF. CDR3 DNA sequence: TGTGCCAGCAGTTTAACGGGTAGCAATCAGCCCCAGCATTTT.

The chain is built from TRBV10-2 and TRBJ2-7; the D gene is possibly TRBD2 (5 bases). Germline CDR1 and CDR2: WSHSY and SAAADI. CDR3 length equals 13 residues. Trimming left V 8 bases short and J 2 bases short, with 13 bases between. CDR3 bases: TGCGCCAGCGGATCGGACTCTACCTACGAGCAGTACTTC. Its protein is CASGSDSTYEQYF.

This rearrangement joins TRBV2 to TRBJ2-5, with D possibly matching TRBD2 (5 bases). Trimming pared 4 bases from V and 5 bases from J, leaving 11 bases between. The CDR3 loop spans 13 amino acids. Per the germline V gene, CDR1 is SNHLY and CDR2 is FYNNEI. CDR3 DNA sequence: TGTGCCAGCAGTGGGGGAGTAGAGGAGACCCAGTACTTC. Translation gives CASSGGVEETQYF.

The rearrangement links TRBV6-5 to TRBJ1-2; 9 bases are shared with TRBD1. V was clipped by 4 bases and J by 6 bases; unmatched bases: 9. CDR3 length equals 15 residues. Germline CDR1 and CDR2: MNHEY and SVGAGI. The CDR3 DNA is TGTGCCAGCAGTTCTTCCGGGACAGGGTCGGATGGCTACACCTTC. Translating gives CASSSSGTGSDGYTF.

This clone was detected a few times. The gene calls are TRBV11-1 and TRBJ1-2; no reliable D call. The CDR3 sequence is 13 residues long. The germline V and J ends were trimmed by 1 base and 7 bases, with 10 bases remaining between them. Germline values: CDR1 SGHAT, CDR2 FQDESV (reference sequence). DNA of the CDR3: TGTGCCAGCAGCTTAGAGGTTCGAGCTGGCTACACCTTC. Translating it yields CASSLEVRAGYTF.

The genes are TRBV5-1 and TRBJ1-1, with D uncertain. Trimming left V 1 base short and J 5 bases short, with 9 bases between. CDR3 length: 13 amino acids. Germline-derived CDR1 and CDR2 are SGHRS and YFSETQ. The CDR3 protein is CASSLRGVTEAFF. Here the CDR3 DNA reads TGCGCCAGCAGCTTGCGGGGAGTAACTGAAGCTTTCTTT. Filled out from reference TRBV5-1 and TRBJ1-1, the complete variable domain reads KAGVTQTPRYLIKTRGQQVTLSCSPISGHRSVSWYQQTPGQGLQFLFEYFSETQRNKGNFPGRFSGRQFSNSRSEMNVSTLELGDSALYLCASSLRGVTEAFFGQGTRLTVV.

The chain carries TRBV2 and TRBJ2-1; 16 nucleotides line up with TRBD2. The germline gives CDR1 SNHLY, CDR2 FYNNEI. Trimming cost V 6 bases and J 9 bases; bases outside gene matches: 14. This CDR3 contains 18 residues. CDR3 nucleotides: TGTGCCAGCAGGGACCCGGGACTAGCGGGAGGGCCTCCGGTTGAGCAGTTCTTC. Amino acid sequence: CASRDPGLAGGPPVEQFF.

The genes are TRBV11-2 and TRBJ2-7; tentatively, D is TRBD1 or TRBD2 (5 bases each). The CDR3 runs 15 residues. The germline V gene has CDR1 SGHAT and CDR2 FQNNGV. The ends were cut back, 5 bases at V and 3 bases at J, with 17 bases in the middle. The CDR3 reads CASSVHRDGNYEQYF. The CDR3, as DNA: TGTGCCAGCAGCGTTCATCGGGACGGGAACTACGAGCAGTACTTC.

The chain recombines TRBV19 with TRBJ2-6; D uncertain. Germline CDR1 reads LNHDA; CDR2 reads SQIVND (reference sequence). This CDR3 is 15 amino acids long. Trimming took 1 base from V and 1 from J, leaving 5 bases between them. The DNA for the CDR3 is TGTGCCAGTAGTATAGGACAATCTGGGGCCAACGTCCTGACTTTC. Amino acid sequence: CASSIGQSGANVLTF.

The V call is TRBV28, the J call TRBJ2-3; D possibly corresponds to TRBD2 (5 bases). The germline V gene encodes CDR1 MDHEN and CDR2 SYDVKM. The V gene lost 3 bases and the J gene lost 3 bases, with 10 bases spanning the gap. The CDR3 consists of 14 residues. The CDR3 DNA is TGTGCCAGCAGTTTCTCCGAGGGTACAGATACGCAGTATTTT. Translation gives CASSFSEGTDTQYF.